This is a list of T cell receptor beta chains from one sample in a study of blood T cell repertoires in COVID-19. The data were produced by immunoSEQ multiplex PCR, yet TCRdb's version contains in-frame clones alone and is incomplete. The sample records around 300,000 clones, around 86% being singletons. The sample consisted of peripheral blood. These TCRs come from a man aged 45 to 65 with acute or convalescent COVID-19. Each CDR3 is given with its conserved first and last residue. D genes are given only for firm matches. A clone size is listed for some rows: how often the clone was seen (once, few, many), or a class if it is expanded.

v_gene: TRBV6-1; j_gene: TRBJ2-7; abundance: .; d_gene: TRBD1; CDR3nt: TGTGCCAGCAGTGAGGGACAGGTCAGCTTGTACGAGCAGTACTTC; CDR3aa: CASSEGQVSLYEQYF
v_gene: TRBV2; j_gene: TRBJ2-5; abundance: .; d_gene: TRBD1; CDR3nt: TGTGCCAGCAGGGCCGGGACAGGGGTGGAAGAGACCCAGTACTTC; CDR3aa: CASRAGTGVEETQYF
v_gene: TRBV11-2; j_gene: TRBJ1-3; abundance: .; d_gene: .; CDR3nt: TGTGCCAGCAGCCCCGTAGGGGACTCTGGAAACACCATATATTTT; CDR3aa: CASSPVGDSGNTIYF
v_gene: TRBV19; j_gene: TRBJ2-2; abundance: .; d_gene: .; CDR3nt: TGTGCCAGTACACAACGAGAGGGGGCCGGGGAGCTGTTTTTT; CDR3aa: CASTQREGAGELFF
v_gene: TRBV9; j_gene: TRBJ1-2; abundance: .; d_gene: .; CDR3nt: TGTGCCAGCAGCGTAGCAGGAGGGGGCTACACCTTC; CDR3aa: CASSVAGGGYTF
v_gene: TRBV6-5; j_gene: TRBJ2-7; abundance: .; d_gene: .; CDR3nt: TGTGCCAGCACCCCAGGTATTCCCTACGAGCAGTACTTC; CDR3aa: CASTPGIPYEQYF
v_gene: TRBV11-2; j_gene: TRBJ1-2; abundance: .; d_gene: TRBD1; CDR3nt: TGTGCCAGCAGCCTACCAGGGGGTAACTATGGCTACACCTTC; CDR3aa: CASSLPGGNYGYTF
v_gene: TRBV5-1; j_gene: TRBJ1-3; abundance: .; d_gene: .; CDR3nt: TGCGCCAGCAGCAACGGTGGGGCGGTCTCTGGAAACACCATATATTTT; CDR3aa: CASSNGGAVSGNTIYF
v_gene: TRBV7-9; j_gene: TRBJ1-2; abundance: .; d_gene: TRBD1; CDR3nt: TGTGCCAGCAGCCCCCAGGGGGCTCGGTCCAGTCGAGGCTACACCTTC; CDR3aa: CASSPQGARSSRGYTF
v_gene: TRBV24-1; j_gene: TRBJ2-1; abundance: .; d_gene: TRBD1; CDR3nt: TGTGCCACCAGTCGCGCTGGGGACAGGGAGTTGTTCTTC; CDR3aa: CATSRAGDRELFF
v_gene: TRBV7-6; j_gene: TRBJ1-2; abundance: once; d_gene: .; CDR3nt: TGTGCCAGCAGCTTAGCTCAGGGTGGCCATGGCTACACCTTC; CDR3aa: CASSLAQGGHGYTF
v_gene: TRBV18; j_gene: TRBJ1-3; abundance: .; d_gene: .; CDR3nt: TGTGCCAGCTCTACAGGGCAGAGCTCTGGAAACACCATATATTTT; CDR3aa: CASSTGQSSGNTIYF
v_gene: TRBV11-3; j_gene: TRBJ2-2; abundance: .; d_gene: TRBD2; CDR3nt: TGTGCCAGCAGCTTAGGAGCGGGAACCGGGGAGCTGTTTTTT; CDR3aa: CASSLGAGTGELFF
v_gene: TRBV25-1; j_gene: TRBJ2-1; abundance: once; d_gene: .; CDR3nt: TGTGCCAGCAGGACAGACTTGTACAATGAGCAGTTCTTC; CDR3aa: CASRTDLYNEQFF
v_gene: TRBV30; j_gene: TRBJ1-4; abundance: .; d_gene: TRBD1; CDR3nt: TGTGCCTGGAGCCCCTGGGACAGACAAAATGAAAAACTGTTTTTT; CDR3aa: CAWSPWDRQNEKLFF
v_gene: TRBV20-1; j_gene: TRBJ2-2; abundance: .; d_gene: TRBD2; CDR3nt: TGCAGTGCTAGTGCGGGGGGGAACACCGGGGAGCTGTTTTTT; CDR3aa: CSASAGGNTGELFF
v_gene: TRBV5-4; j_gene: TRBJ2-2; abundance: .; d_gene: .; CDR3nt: TGTGCCAGCAGCTTGGGCAGGGTGCAGAACACCGGGGAGCTGTTTTTT; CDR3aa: CASSLGRVQNTGELFF
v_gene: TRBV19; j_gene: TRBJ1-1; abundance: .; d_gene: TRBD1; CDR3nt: TGTGCCAGTAGTACCGACAGGGGGCGGACTGAAGCTTTCTTT; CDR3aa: CASSTDRGRTEAFF
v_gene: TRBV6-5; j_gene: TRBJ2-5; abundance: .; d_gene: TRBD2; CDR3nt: TGTGCCAGCAGTTCGGGAGGGGCAGCGAAAGAGACCCAGTACTTC; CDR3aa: CASSSGGAAKETQYF
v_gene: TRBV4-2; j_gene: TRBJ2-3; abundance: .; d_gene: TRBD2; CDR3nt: TGTGCCAGCAGCCAAGATGCTAGCGGGGGGGCCGGGGATACGCAGTATTTT; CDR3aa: CASSQDASGGAGDTQYF
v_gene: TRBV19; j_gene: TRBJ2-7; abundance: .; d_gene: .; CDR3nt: TGTGCCAGTAGTAAGTCGGGGACTGGGCCTTACGAGCAGTACTTC; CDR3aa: CASSKSGTGPYEQYF
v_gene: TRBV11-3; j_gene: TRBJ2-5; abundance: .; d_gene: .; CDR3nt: TGTGCCAGCAGCCTCAGGGGAGAACAAGAGACCCAGTACTTC; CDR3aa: CASSLRGEQETQYF
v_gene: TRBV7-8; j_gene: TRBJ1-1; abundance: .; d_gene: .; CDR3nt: TGTGCCAGCAGCTCCCGGACAGCGAACACTGAAGCTTTCTTT; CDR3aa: CASSSRTANTEAFF
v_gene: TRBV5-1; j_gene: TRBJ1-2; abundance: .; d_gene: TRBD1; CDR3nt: TGCGCCAGCAGCGTAGACAGGGCGGTGGTCTATGGCTACACCTTC; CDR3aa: CASSVDRAVVYGYTF
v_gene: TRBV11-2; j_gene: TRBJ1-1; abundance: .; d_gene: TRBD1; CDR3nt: TGTGCCAGCAGCACTACAGGGGGGAACACTGAAGCTTTCTTT; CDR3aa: CASSTTGGNTEAFF
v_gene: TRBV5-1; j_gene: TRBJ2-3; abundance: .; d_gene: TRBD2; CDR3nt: TGCGCCAGCAGCACACAACCTAGCGGGGGGATAGATACGCAGTATTTT; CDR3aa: CASSTQPSGGIDTQYF
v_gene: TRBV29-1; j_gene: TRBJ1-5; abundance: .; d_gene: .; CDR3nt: TGCAGCGTTGCCATCAATAGCAATCAGCCCCAGCATTTT; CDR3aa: CSVAINSNQPQHF
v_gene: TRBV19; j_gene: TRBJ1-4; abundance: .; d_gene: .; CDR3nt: TGTGCCAGTAGTCCCCACAGCAATGAAAAACTGTTTTTT; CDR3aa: CASSPHSNEKLFF
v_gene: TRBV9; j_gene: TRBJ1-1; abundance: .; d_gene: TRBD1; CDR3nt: TGTGCCAGCAGCCCCGCCGGGACAGAGACTTTCTTT; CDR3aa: CASSPAGTETFF
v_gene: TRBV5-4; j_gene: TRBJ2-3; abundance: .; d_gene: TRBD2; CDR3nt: TGTGCCAGCAGCTTGGGACTAGCGAATACCGACACAGATACGCAGTATTTT; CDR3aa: CASSLGLANTDTDTQYF
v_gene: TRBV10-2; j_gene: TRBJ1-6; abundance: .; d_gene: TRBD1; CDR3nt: TGCGCCAGCAGGGACAGGGGCGGATTCGCACCCCTCCACTTT; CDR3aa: CASRDRGGFAPLHF
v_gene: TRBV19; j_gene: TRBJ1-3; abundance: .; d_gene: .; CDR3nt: TGTGCCAGTAGGTTCGGCGGTCACACCATATATTTT; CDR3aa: CASRFGGHTIYF
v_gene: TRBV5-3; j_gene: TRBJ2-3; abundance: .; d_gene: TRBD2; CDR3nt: TGTGCCAGAAGCTACCCCCGGGGGGGCTCGGAGAATACGCAGTATTTT; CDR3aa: CARSYPRGGSENTQYF
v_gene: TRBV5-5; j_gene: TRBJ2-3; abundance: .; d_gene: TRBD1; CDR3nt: TGTGCCAGCAGCCAAGGACAGGGGGCTTTCACAGATACGCAGTATTTT; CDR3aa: CASSQGQGAFTDTQYF
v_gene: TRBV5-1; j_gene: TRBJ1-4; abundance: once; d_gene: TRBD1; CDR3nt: TGCGCCAGCAGCTTATGGGGACAGGAAGAAAAACTGTTTTTT; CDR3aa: CASSLWGQEEKLFF
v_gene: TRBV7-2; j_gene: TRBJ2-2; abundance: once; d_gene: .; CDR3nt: TGTGCCAGCAGCTTAGCCCGGGACTTAACCGGGGAGCTGTTTTTT; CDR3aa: CASSLARDLTGELFF
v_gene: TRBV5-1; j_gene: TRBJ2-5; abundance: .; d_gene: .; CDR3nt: TGCGCCAGCAGCCTGCTGGCCGGCGCGGAAGAGACCCAGTACTTC; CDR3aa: CASSLLAGAEETQYF
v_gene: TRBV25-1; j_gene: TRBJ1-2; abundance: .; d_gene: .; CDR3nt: TGTGCCAGCAGTGCGACAGTTGGCTACACCTTC; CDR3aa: CASSATVGYTF
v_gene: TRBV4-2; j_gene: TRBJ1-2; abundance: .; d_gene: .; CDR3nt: TGTGCCAGCAGCCAAGAACGACAAAGCTTCTATGGCTACACCTTC; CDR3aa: CASSQERQSFYGYTF
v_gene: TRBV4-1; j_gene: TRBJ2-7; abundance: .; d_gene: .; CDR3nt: TGCGCCAGCAGCCAAGGAGGGATGGCAGCGGAGCAGTACTTC; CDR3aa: CASSQGGMAAEQYF
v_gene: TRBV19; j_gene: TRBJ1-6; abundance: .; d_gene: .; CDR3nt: TGTGCCAGTAGTATTGGGCCGGATTCACCCCTCCACTTT; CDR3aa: CASSIGPDSPLHF
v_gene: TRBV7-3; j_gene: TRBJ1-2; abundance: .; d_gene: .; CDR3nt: TGTGCCAGCAGCAGTGGGGCAGCAAACTATGGCTACACCTTC; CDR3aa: CASSSGAANYGYTF
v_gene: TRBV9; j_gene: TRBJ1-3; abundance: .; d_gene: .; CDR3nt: TGTGCCAGCAGCGTGGAGTTGTCCTCTGGAAACACCATATATTTT; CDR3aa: CASSVELSSGNTIYF
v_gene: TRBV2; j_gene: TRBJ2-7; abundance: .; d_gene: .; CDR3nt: TGTGCCAGCAGTGAAAGGGAGAGCTCCTACGAGCAGTACTTC; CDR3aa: CASSERESSYEQYF
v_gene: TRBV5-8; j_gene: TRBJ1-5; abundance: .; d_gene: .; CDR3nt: TGTGCCAGCAGCATTCAGGGGTTGGGCAATCAGCCCCAGCATTTT; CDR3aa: CASSIQGLGNQPQHF
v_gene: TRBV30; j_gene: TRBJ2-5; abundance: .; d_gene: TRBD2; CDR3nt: TGTGCCTGGAGTCGGACTAGCGGGGGCCCCTGGGAGACCCAGTACTTC; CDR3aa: CAWSRTSGGPWETQYF
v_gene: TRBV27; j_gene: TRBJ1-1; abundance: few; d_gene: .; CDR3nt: TGTGCCAGCAGTTTCGCAATGAGGAACACTGAAGCTTTCTTT; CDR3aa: CASSFAMRNTEAFF
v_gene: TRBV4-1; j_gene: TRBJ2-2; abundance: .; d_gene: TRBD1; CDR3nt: TGCGCCAGCAGCCAGTGGGGGACAGGGGTCACCGGGGAGCTGTTTTTT; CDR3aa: CASSQWGTGVTGELFF
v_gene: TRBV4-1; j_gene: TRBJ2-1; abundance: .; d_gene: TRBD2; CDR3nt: TGCGCCAGCAGCCAAGACCCGGGGGGGCCTTCGGGCAATGAGCAGTTCTTC; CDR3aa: CASSQDPGGPSGNEQFF
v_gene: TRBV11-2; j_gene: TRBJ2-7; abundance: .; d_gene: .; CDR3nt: TGTGCCAGCAGCTTAGATCGCGACAGCTACGAGCAGTACTTC; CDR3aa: CASSLDRDSYEQYF
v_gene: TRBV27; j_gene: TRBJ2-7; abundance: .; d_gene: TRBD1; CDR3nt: TGTGCCAGCAGTGGATGGGACAGGGGGATCGACGAGCAGTACTTC; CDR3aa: CASSGWDRGIDEQYF